This TCR beta chain is drawn from a study of T cells after yellow fever vaccination. UMIs were added to TCR cDNA along with a universal primer site when it was made by 5'RACE template switching. TCRdb re-called the 5' RACE reads through MiXCR, storing one row per CDR3 protein. The sample gives a few hundred thousand distinct CDR3 sequences, around 9.3% of which show up once; about 3.7% is in the top ten. Germline V CDR1 and CDR2: KGHSH, LQKENI. The CDR3 spans 16 residues. Trimming shortened V by 3 bases and J by 1 base, and 13 bases separated the two germline ends. At least ten counts were recorded for this clonotype.

The TCR originated in a young man who received the YFV17D yellow fever vaccine. V gene TRBV18 combines with J gene TRBJ1-5; a possible D gene is TRBD1 (5 bases). Sequencing was performed on CD4+ T cells sorted from PBMCs, taken 5 days after the yellow fever booster vaccination. The DNA of the CDR3 is TGTGCCAGCTCACCTGTTTGGGGGAGGAGCAATCAGCCCCAGCATTTT. Its translation: CASSPVWGRSNQPQHF.